A single sample is the source of the 11 T cell receptor beta chains below, sequenced in a study of blood T cells in healthy people across ages. The use of a sample-barcoded 5' primer and a J-beta primer mix characterized a second PCR of roughly 6 to 11 cycles. Each CDR3 protein gets one entry after TCRdb re-called the 5' RACE reads with MiXCR. Of around 500,000 distinct CDR3 sequences listed, more than 45% are singletons. Material: blood. These receptors were taken from a man older than 75 in good health.

This clonotype was seen once. V usage is TRBV28 and J usage is TRBJ2-1; D is ambiguous. Trimming shortened V by 10 bases and J by 0 bases, and 10 bases separated the two germline ends. Germline V gene data show CDR1 as MDHEN and CDR2 as SYDVKM. The CDR3 runs to 13 residues. This CDR3 reads CATHGSSYNEQFF. For the CDR3, the DNA is TGTGCCACCCACGGAAGCTCCTACAATGAGCAGTTCTTC.

The chain carries TRBV20-1 and TRBJ1-6; no reliable D call. CDR1 is DFQATT and CDR2 is SNEGSKA in the germline V gene (reference sequence). The CDR3 sequence is 13 residues long. Trimming took off 3 bases at V and 10 bases at J, with 13 bases between the two ends. DNA of the CDR3: TGCAGTGCTAGTCGTGGAGGGCAGTCACCCCTCCACTTT. Translated: CSASRGGQSPLHF.

The rearrangement links TRBV7-2 to TRBJ2-5; weak D call: TRBD2 (6 bases). V shed 2 bases and J shed 5 bases, with 15 bases lying between them. Germline V lookup: CDR1 SGHTA, CDR2 FQGNSA. CDR3 size: 15 residues. CDR3 in DNA: TGTGCCAGCAGCTTAAGCAGTGGGGGGTTGGAGACCCAGTACTTC. Protein sequence: CASSLSSGGLETQYF.

The J gene is TRBJ1-2, the V gene TRBV29-1; no definite D call. Trimming pared 6 bases from V and 13 bases from J, leaving 12 bases between. CDR3 length equals 9 residues. Germline CDR1 SQVTM, CDR2 ANQGSEA. DNA of the CDR3: TGCAGCGTGGCGGACCCCCGCACCTTC. As protein: CSVADPRTF.

This sequence joins TRBV7-9 and TRBJ2-5, with 11 bases aligning to TRBD2. The J call may not be correct, given that the DNA end is closer to TRBJ2-7. CDR1 SEHNR and CDR2 FQNEAQ come from the germline V gene (reference sequence). The CDR3 is 16 amino acids. In DNA, the CDR3 is TGTGCCAGCAGCTTAGGGACTAGCGGGTCTTCCTACGAGCAGTACTTC. Protein product: CASSLGTSGSSYEQYF.

Comments on this clonotype: A read error is possible here, since a much larger clone lies one base away. This chain joins TRBV7-9 and TRBJ2-7; D is ambiguous. The CDR3 consists of 15 residues. Trimming took off 5 bases at V and 4 bases at J, with 18 bases between the two ends. Germline-derived CDR1 and CDR2 are SEHNR and FQNEAQ (reference sequence). CDR3 nucleotides: TGTGCCAGCAGCCTCGCAGCGAGCAAGCATTACGAGCAGTACTTC. Its translation is CASSLAASKHYEQYF.

Comments on this clonotype: This clone may be a read error of a much larger clone one base away. The chain joins TRBV6-5 to TRBJ2-1, with D unresolved. The closer fit of TRBJ2-7 to the DNA end suggests the J call may be wrong. This CDR3 has 15 amino acids. Germline CDR1 MNHEY, CDR2 SVGAGI. CDR3: CAGSRKQVIYNEQYF. In DNA form, the CDR3 reads TGTGCCGGCAGCCGCAAACAAGTGATCTACAATGAGCAGTACTTC.

The V call is TRBV4-3, the J call TRBJ2-5, with 15 bases lining up with TRBD2. From germline, CDR1 is LGHNA and CDR2 YSLEER. The CDR3 runs to 18 residues. Trimming took 5 bases from V and 11 from J; bases not matched to a gene: 18. CDR3: CASSNAKGLAGGTNEQYF. The CDR3 nucleotides read TGCGCCAGCAGCAATGCTAAGGGACTAGCGGGGGGAACTAATGAGCAGTACTTC.

The chain recombines TRBV3-1 with TRBJ2-5; TRBD2 matches at 11 bases. Germline trimming cut 0 bases from V and 5 bases from J; bases unmatched to any gene: 8. CDR1 and CDR2 from the germline V gene are LGHDT and YNNKEL (reference sequence). This CDR3 contains 17 residues. The CDR3 sequence is CASSQDIAGTSGETQYF. The CDR3 DNA follows: TGTGCCAGCAGCCAAGACATCGCCGGGACTAGCGGTGAGACCCAGTACTTC.

This clonotype was counted only a few times. CDR3 protein: CASSEGTPSTDTQYF. DNA of the CDR3: TGTGCCAGCAGTGAAGGGACCCCTAGCACAGATACGCAGTATTTT. The rearrangement uses TRBV2 and TRBJ2-3; D is unresolved. Germline V lookup: CDR1 SNHLY, CDR2 FYNNEI. CDR3 length: 15 amino acids. V lost 1 base and J lost 0, with 8 bases in between.

This clonotype appeared a few times. This chain links TRBV20-1 with TRBJ1-2; 9 bases match TRBD1. The germline V gene encodes CDR1 DFQATT and CDR2 SNEGSKA (reference sequence). This CDR3 region has 14 residues. The ends lost 5 bases at V and 4 bases at J; junction bases unmatched: 8. The CDR3 coding sequence is TGCAGTGCTTCCACAGGGGGCCGGGGCTATGGCTACACCTTC. Translation: CSASTGGRGYGYTF.